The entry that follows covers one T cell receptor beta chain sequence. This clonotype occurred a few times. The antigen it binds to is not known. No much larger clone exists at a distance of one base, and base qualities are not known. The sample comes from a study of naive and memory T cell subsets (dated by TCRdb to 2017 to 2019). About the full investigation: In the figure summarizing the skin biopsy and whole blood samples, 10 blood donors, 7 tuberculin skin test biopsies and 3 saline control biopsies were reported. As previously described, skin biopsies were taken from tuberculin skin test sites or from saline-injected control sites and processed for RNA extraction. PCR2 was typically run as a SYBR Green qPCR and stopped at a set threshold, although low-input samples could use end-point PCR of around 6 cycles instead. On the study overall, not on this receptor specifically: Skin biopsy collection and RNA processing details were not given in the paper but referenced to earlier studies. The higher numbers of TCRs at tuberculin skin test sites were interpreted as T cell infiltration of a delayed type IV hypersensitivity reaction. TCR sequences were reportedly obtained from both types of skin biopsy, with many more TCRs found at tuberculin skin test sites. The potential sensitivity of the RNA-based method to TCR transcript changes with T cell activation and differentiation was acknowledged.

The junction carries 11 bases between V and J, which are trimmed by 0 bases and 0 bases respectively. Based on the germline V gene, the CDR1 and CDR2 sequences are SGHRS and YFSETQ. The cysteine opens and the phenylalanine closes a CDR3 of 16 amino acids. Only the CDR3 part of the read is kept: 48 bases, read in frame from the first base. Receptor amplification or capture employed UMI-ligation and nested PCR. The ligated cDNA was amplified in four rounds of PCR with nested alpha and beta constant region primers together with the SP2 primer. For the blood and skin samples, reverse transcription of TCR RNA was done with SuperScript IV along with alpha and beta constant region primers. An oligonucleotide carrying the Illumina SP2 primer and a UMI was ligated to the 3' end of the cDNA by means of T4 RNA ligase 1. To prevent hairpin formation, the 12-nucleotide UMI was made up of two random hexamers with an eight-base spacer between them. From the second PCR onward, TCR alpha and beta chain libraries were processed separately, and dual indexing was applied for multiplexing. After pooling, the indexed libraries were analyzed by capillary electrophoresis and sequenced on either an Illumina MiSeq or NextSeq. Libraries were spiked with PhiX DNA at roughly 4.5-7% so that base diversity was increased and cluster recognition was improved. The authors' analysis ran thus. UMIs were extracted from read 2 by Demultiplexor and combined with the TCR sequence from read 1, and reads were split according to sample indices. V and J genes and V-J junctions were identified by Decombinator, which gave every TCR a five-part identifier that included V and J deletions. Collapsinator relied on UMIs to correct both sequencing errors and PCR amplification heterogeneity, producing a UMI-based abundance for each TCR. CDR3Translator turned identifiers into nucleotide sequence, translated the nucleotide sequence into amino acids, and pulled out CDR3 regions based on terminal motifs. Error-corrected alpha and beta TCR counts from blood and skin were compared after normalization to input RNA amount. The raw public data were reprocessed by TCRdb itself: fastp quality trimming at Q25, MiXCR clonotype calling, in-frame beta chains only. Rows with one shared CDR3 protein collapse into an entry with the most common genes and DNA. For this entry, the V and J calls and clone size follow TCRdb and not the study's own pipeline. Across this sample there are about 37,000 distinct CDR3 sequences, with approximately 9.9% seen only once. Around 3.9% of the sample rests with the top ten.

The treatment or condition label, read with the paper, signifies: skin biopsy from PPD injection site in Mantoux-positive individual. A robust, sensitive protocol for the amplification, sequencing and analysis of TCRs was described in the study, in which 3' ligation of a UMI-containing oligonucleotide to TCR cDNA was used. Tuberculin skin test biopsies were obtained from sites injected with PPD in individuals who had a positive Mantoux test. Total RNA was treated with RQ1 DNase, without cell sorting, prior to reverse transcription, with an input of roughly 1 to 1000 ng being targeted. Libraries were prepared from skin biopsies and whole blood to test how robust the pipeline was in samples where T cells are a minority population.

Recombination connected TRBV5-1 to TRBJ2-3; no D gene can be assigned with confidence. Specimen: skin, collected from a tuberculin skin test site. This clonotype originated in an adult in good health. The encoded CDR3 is CASSLEGRPSTDTQYF. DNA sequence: TGCGCCAGCAGCTTGGAAGGAAGACCTAGCACAGATACGCAGTATTTT. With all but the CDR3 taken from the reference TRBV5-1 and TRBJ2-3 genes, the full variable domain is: KAGVTQTPRYLIKTRGQQVTLSCSPISGHRSVSWYQQTPGQGLQFLFEYFSETQRNKGNFPGRFSGRQFSNSRSEMNVSTLELGDSALYLCASSLEGRPSTDTQYFGPGTRLTVL.